This T cell receptor beta chain was retrieved from a study of shared clonotypes between healthy human individuals (dated by TCRdb to 2020 to 2021). Study-wide context: A couple of women and a few men aged 18 to 49 years were included in the cohort. Libraries were prepared and TCR repertoires were sequenced by different laboratories using diverse techniques, in order to increase sequencing depth and limit assay-specific biases. Per donor, three plates each were used for CD4 naive and CD4 memory, two for CD8 naive, and one for CD8 memory. Blood TCR repertoires of several healthy adults were deeply sequenced to estimate repertoire size and the extent of clonotype sharing between individuals. Each donor's leukapheresis produced roughly between about 0.9 and 9.5 billion PBMCs. Results the study describes overall, beyond this receptor: Compared with non-shared clonotypes, clonotypes shared by all four sorted-subset donors had higher generation probabilities. Pairwise subsampling led to the expectation that sequencing depth would affect the degree of clonotype sharing among donors. Because the study included a small number of donors, the genetic and exposure-history diversity represented was limited. When a handful of donors were compared, the shared fraction of clonotypes was about 5.5% for naive CD4, about 4% for naive CD8, 2.3% for memory CD4, and less than 0.5% for memory CD8. Naive subsets generally had larger estimated clonotype richness than memory subsets did. Rarefaction of sorted-subset datasets indicated incomplete sequencing despite the large sequencing depth. Sampling was restricted to blood, and TCR repertoires in tissues likely differ from the TCR repertoires found in blood.

Using the deep immunoSEQ assay, multiplex PCR amplified TCR CDR3 regions from genomic DNA. Genomic DNA extracted from each cell subset was distributed evenly over all wells of several immunoSEQ 96-well plates, and each plate served as one replicate. Each replicate PCR for sorted subsets received roughly 200 ng genomic DNA, equal to some 32,000 T cell genomes. Purified libraries were measured with a Qubit 3.0 fluorometer, size-checked on a Bioanalyzer 2100, and measured again with the KAPA Library Quantification kit. Every immunoSEQ 96-well plate was sequenced on a dedicated single-read 150-cycle Illumina NextSeq 550 flow cell. Per the source publication's procedure: Because only junctional sequences without quality scores were contained in the immunoSEQ output, filtering matching that applied to full-length reads could not be performed. To assign V/J genes and CDR3, sequences were annotated using PyIR, a Python wrapper for IgBLAST v1.9, with IMGT germline references. Reads with weak V/J assignments (E-value above 1e-6), missing CDR3, stop codons, out-of-frame junctions, or ambiguous translated residues were removed. A V3J clonotype was defined by an identical inferred V gene, J gene, and CDR3 amino acid sequence. To compute the percentage overlap between repertoires, the number of shared unique clonotypes was divided by the size of the smaller repertoire. Three approaches were used to assess repertoire richness: RTK rarefaction, the Chao1 estimator, and Recon v2.1 estimates of unobserved clonotypes. OLGA was used to compute generation probabilities for all TCRbeta clonotypes that the gDNA method yielded from a handful of donors. Here the immuneACCESS table is served through TCRdb, limited to in-frame sequences with V and J called. Missing clones are a known gap in these copies; in checked studies unresolved V genes cover under half, and the rest lacks a known reason. The D gene and trimming were derived from the DNA, and the V and J assignments and clone size from that table. The sample has hundreds of thousands of clones on record, around 74% of them singletons. Over 1.5% of the sample is in the top ten clones.

CDR1 and CDR2 (SGHRS, YFSETQ) derive from the germline V gene. Spanning cysteine to phenylalanine, the CDR3 consists of 16 amino acids. Only the CDR3 DNA is retained, 48 bases long and in frame from the first base. V drops 4 bases and J drops 4 bases, leaving 21 bases in between. The donors were healthy, HIV-negative adults with no recently reported acute infections or vaccinations. Only Caucasian adults living in Nashville, Tennessee, USA were represented among the donors. CD4+ T cells were enriched by magnetic negative selection, after which naive cells were positively selected on CD45RA and the negative fraction was taken as the memory subset. Blood was obtained by leukapheresis, after which PBMCs were separated by Ficoll-Histopaque density gradient centrifugation and cryopreserved in liquid nitrogen vapor phase. Analytical flow cytometry was used to check the purity and quantity of each magnetically sorted T cell population. Each sorted fraction had its genomic DNA isolated and then quantified by UV absorbance on a Nanodrop 2000c.

Remarks on this clone: Its antigen remains unidentified. No base-level quality is on record; no much larger clone is a single base apart.

This TCR derives from a woman under 40 in good health. Sample: memory CD4+ T cells sorted from blood. This sample's cell subset or site label indicates: CD45RA-negative fraction. The sequence joins TRBV5-1 to TRBJ2-7, with no confidently assigned D gene. The sequenced DNA: TGCGCCAGCAGCGAAAACAGCCCTCCGGCGACGTACGAGCAGTACTTC. This sequence encodes CASSENSPPATYEQYF. With the portions outside the CDR3 filled from the reference TRBV5-1 and TRBJ2-7 genes, the complete variable region becomes KAGVTQTPRYLIKTRGQQVTLSCSPISGHRSVSWYQQTPGQGLQFLFEYFSETQRNKGNFPGRFSGRQFSNSRSEMNVSTLELGDSALYLCASSENSPPATYEQYFGPGTRLTVT.